This T cell receptor beta chain came from a study of cytomegalovirus exposure and HLA in healthy donors. This table comes from immunoSEQ multiplex PCR, and its TCRdb copy is limited to in-frame clones, with some not included. The table includes some 73,000 clones, around 90% detected once. Study-level points and caveats: Clusters of TCRs from the first cohort tended to co-occur in the 130 or so validation repertoires (as a later analysis found). Investigators reported fewer than 200 TCR beta chains as tied to cytomegalovirus.

To note about this clone: Its matching antigen is unknown.

The TCR comes from a woman aged 18-30 years in good health and CMV-seropositive. The sequenced material came from PBMCs.

The CDR3 DNA reads as TGTGCCAGCAGCCCACAACTAGGGACAGGGGGTGAGCAGTACTTC. Protein: CASSPQLGTGGEQYF. The chain joins TRBV6-5 to TRBJ2-7; 11 bases are a match to TRBD1. Germline trimming cut 6 bases from V and 7 bases from J; bases unmatched to any gene: 11. Germline lookup yields CDR1 MNHEY and CDR2 SVGAGI. The CDR3 totals 15 residues.